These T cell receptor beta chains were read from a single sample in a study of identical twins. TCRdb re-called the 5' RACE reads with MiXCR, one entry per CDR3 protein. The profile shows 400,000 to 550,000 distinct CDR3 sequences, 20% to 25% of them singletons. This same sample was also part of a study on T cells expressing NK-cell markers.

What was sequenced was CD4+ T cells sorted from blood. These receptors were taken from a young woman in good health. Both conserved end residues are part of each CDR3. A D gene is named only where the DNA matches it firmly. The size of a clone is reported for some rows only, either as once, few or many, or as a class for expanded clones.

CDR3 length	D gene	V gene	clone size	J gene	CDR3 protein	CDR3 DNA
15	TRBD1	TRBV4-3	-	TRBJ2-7	CASSRGTAQSYEQYF	TGCGCCAGCAGCCGAGGGACAGCCCAAAGCTACGAGCAGTACTTC
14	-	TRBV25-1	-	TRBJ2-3	CASSLSPDTDTQYF	TGTGCCAGCAGCCTCAGCCCAGACACAGATACGCAGTATTTT
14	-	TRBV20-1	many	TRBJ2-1	CSLIGPRLDNEQFF	TGCAGTCTCATCGGTCCCCGGTTGGACAATGAGCAGTTCTTC
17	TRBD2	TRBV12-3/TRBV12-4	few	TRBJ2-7	CASSFVGRPQSSYEQYF	TGTGCCAGCAGTTTTGTCGGGAGGCCACAAAGCTCCTACGAGCAGTACTTC
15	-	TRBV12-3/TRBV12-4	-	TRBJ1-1	CASSLAMRGNTEAFF	TGTGCCAGCAGTTTAGCGATGCGGGGGAACACTGAAGCTTTCTTT
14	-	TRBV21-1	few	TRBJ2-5	CASGFDRSQETQYF	TGTGCCAGCGGGTTCGACAGGAGCCAAGAGACCCAGTACTTC
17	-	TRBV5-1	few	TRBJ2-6	CASSLGTAHSGANVLTF	TGCGCCAGCAGCTTGGGGACGGCGCACTCTGGGGCCAACGTCCTGACTTTC
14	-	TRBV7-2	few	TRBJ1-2	CASTRTGANYGYTF	TGTGCCAGCACCCGAACTGGGGCTAACTATGGCTACACCTTC
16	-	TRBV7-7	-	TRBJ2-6	CASSPTGFSGANVLTF	TGTGCTAGCAGCCCCACGGGGTTCTCTGGGGCCAACGTCCTGACTTTC
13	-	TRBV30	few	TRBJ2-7	CAWSLGLSYEQYF	TGTGCCTGGAGTCTAGGCCTCTCCTACGAGCAGTACTTC
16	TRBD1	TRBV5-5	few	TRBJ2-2	CASDLLGTANTGELFF	TGTGCCAGCGATTTACTCGGGACAGCGAACACCGGGGAGCTGTTTTTT
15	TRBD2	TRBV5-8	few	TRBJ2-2	CASSLLTAGTGELFF	TGTGCCAGCAGCTTGCTGACAGCGGGGACCGGGGAGCTGTTTTTT
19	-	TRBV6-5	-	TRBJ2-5	CASSYSPASRGKGQETQYF	TGTGCCAGCAGTTACTCGCCAGCTAGTCGGGGGAAGGGCCAAGAGACCCAGTACTTC
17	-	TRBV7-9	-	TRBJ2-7	CASSRQQTSHSIYEQYF	TGTGCCAGCAGCCGACAACAAACTAGTCATTCTATCTACGAGCAGTACTTC
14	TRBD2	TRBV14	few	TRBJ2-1	CASSQGTRLGEQFF	TGTGCCAGCAGCCAAGGGACTAGACTGGGAGAGCAGTTCTTC
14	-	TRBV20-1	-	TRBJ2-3	CSVPGGFSTDTQYF	TGCAGTGTCCCTGGCGGGTTTAGCACAGATACGCAGTATTTT
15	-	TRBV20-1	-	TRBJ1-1	CSATPLGTMNTEAFF	TGCAGTGCTACGCCCCTCGGGACAATGAACACTGAAGCTTTCTTT
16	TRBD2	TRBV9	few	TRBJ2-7	CASSVRGLAGRDEQYF	TGTGCCAGCAGCGTTCGGGGACTAGCGGGAAGGGACGAGCAGTACTTC
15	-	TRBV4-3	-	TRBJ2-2	CASSLSERGTGELFF	TGCGCCAGCAGCCTGTCGGAGAGGGGCACCGGGGAGCTGTTTTTT
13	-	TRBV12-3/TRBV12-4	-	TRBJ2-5	CASTPGTRETQYF	TGTGCCAGCACCCCTGGGACGCGGGAGACCCAGTACTTC
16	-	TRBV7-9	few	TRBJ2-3	CASSLAGGILTDTQYF	TGTGCCAGCAGCTTAGCAGGCGGGATCTTGACAGATACGCAGTATTTT
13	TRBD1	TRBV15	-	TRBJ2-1	CATSTTSDREQFF	TGTGCCACCAGCACTACTTCGGACAGGGAGCAGTTCTTC
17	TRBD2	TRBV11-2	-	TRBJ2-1	CASSSGLAGGSYNEQFF	TGTGCCAGCAGCTCCGGACTAGCGGGGGGATCATACAATGAGCAGTTCTTC
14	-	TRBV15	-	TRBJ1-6	CATSRAGVVSPLHF	TGTGCCACCAGCAGGGCAGGGGTAGTCTCACCCCTCCACTTT
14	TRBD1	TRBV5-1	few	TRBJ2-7	CASSVGTDTYEQYF	TGCGCCAGCAGCGTCGGGACAGACACCTACGAGCAGTACTTC
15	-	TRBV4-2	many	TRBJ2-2	CASSQVPSLSGELFF	TGTGCCAGCAGCCAAGTCCCTAGCTTGTCCGGGGAGCTGTTTTTT
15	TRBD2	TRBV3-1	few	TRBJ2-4	CASSRPRGDENIQYF	TGTGCCAGCAGCCGGCCGCGGGGGGACGAAAACATTCAGTACTTC
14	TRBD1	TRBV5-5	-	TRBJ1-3	CASSTDRGGNTIYF	TGTGCCAGCAGCACGGACAGGGGTGGAAACACCATATATTTT
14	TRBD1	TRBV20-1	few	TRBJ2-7	CSASGQVGSYEQYF	TGCAGTGCTTCTGGACAGGTCGGATCCTACGAGCAGTACTTC
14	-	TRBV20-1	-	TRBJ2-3	CSARDNRGTDTQYF	TGCAGTGCTAGAGATAACAGGGGCACAGATACGCAGTATTTT
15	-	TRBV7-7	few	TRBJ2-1	CASSLGRPQNNEQFF	TGTGCCAGCAGCTTAGGGCGCCCTCAAAACAATGAGCAGTTCTTC
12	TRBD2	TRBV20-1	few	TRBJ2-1	CSGTSGSYEQFF	TGCAGTGGGACTAGCGGGAGCTATGAGCAGTTCTTC
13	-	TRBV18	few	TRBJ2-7	CASSPLQGYEQYF	TGTGCCAGCTCACCACTACAGGGTTACGAGCAGTACTTC
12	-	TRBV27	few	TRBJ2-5	CASSFSGETQYF	TGTGCCAGCAGTTTTTCGGGGGAGACCCAGTACTTC
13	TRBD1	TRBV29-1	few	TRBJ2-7	CSVVGQGANEQYF	TGCAGCGTTGTCGGGCAGGGGGCCAACGAGCAGTACTTC
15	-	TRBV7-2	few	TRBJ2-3	CASSLGQVNTDTQYF	TGTGCCAGCAGCTTAGGACAGGTCAACACAGATACGCAGTATTTT
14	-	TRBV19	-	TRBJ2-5	CASSIPRRLETQYF	TGTGCCAGTAGTATCCCTCGGAGGCTAGAGACCCAGTACTTC
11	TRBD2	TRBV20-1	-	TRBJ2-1	CSCGGGNEQFF	TGCAGTTGCGGCGGGGGGAATGAGCAGTTCTTC
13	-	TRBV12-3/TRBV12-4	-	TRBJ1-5	CASTLHSNQPQHF	TGTGCCAGCACGCTACACAGCAATCAGCCCCAGCATTTT
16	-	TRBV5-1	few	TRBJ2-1	CASLHSPAQSYNEQFF	TGCGCCAGCCTTCATAGCCCAGCGCAATCCTACAATGAGCAGTTCTTC
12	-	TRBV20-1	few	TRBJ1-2	CSAPWGDYGYTF	TGCAGTGCTCCCTGGGGTGACTATGGCTACACCTTC
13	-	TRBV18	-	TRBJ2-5	CASSPNRRETQYF	TGTGCCAGCTCACCAAACAGGAGGGAGACCCAGTACTTC
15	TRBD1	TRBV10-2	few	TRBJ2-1	CASRYTGTGYNEQFF	TGCGCCAGCAGATACACCGGGACAGGTTACAATGAGCAGTTCTTC
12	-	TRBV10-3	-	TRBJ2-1	CAITGTYNEQFF	TGTGCCATCACCGGGACTTATAATGAGCAGTTCTTC
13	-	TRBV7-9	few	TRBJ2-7	CASSFRGIYEQYF	TGTGCCAGCAGCTTTCGCGGGATCTACGAGCAGTACTTC
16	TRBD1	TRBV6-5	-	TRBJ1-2	CASSYATGTAGDGYTF	TGTGCCAGCAGTTACGCAACCGGGACAGCCGGGGATGGCTACACCTTC
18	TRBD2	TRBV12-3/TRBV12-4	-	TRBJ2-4	CASSPGTSGGATKNIQYF	TGTGCCAGCAGCCCCGGGACTAGCGGGGGGGCGACCAAAAACATTCAGTACTTC
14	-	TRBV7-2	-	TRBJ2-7	CASRYIAAIYEQYF	TGTGCCAGCAGATATATCGCAGCCATCTACGAGCAGTACTTC
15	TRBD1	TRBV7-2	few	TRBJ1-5	CASSSTGTGVRPQHF	TGTGCCAGCAGCTCGACCGGGACAGGGGTGAGGCCCCAGCATTTT
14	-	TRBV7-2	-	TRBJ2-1	CASSRTSRYNEQFF	TGTGCCAGCAGCCGCACAAGCCGGTACAATGAGCAGTTCTTC